This T cell receptor beta chain was captured in a study of blood T cell repertoires in COVID-19. Turning to the study itself: Acute and convalescent COVID-19 samples came from the United States, Italy and Spain.

J was trimmed by 7 bases and V by 4 bases; bases with no gene match: 1. The CDR3 is 12 residues long. From germline, CDR1 is SGDLS and CDR2 YYNGEE. Sequencing was performed with immunoSEQ multiplex PCR; in TCRdb, only in-frame clones are kept and a portion is missing. The data show some 130,000 clones, around 80% seen once. Sequenced sample: peripheral blood. V gene TRBV9 combines with J gene TRBJ2-1, with 8 bases aligning to TRBD2. This TCR came from a man between 60 and 75 years old who had recovered from COVID-19. CDR3 protein: CASSLAGNEQFF. The CDR3 bases are TGTGCCAGCAGCTTAGCGGGGAATGAGCAGTTCTTC.